This paragraph covers one TCR beta chain sequence. CD45RO-negative, CCR7-selected cells formed the naive CD8 fraction, which excluded terminally differentiated effector memory CD45RA+ cells. These data belong to a study of shared clonotypes between healthy human individuals. The V end was cut by 6 bases, the J end by 3 bases, with 12 bases between. The germline V gene encodes CDR1 MNHNY and CDR2 SVGAGI (reference sequence). The CDR3 is 13 residues long. Repertoires were generated with immunoSEQ multiplex PCR, while TCRdb's copy carries only in-frame clones and drops some. This table holds some 2.1 million clones, about 95% found once.

The source material was naive CD8+ T cells sorted from blood. The V gene is TRBV6-6, the J gene TRBJ2-7; D remains ambiguous. The sequence derives from a young man in good health. The CDR3: CASRNPSSYEQYF. DNA for the CDR3: TGTGCCAGCAGGAACCCTTCTAGCTACGAGCAGTACTTC.